This T cell receptor (beta chain) comes out of a study of T-cell reconstitution after alpha-beta-depleted transplantation in children. The TCRbeta library was prepared with unique molecular identifiers. TCRdb re-called the PCR reads with MiXCR, one entry per CDR3 protein. The sample includes more than 550,000 distinct CDR3 sequences, about 10% of them seen just once. The CDR3 extends over 13 amino acids. CDR1 is SEHNR and CDR2 is FQNEAQ in the germline V gene (reference sequence). V was shortened by 6 bases and J by 7 bases, with 15 bases between the two germline ends. The source is a human donor who donated a stem cell graft to a child with acute myeloid leukemia. The sample was PBMCs from the stem cell graft donor, taken from the stem cell graft. This chain joins TRBV7-9 and TRBJ1-2; no clear D gene. The CDR3 nucleotides read TGTGCCAGCAGTTCTTGGTTGAGCAGTGGCTACACCTTC. Its translation: CASSSWLSSGYTF.